This T cell receptor beta chain is from a study of molecular identifiers for immune sequencing clone quantification. The sample holds many counts of this clonotype. Its specificity is not known. With 5 bases removed from V and 0 bases from J, the gap between germline ends came to 14 bases. This CDR3 contains 15 residues. From germline, CDR1 is DFQATT and CDR2 SNEGSKA (reference sequence). Making the bulk TCR libraries relied on previously described methods and listed TCR primers. TCRdb processed the PCR reads anew with MiXCR; each CDR3 protein has one entry. Of more than 250,000 distinct CDR3 sequences listed, 20% to 25% are singletons. Isolation of naive CD8 T cells was achieved by sorting on a CD8+CD4-CCR7+CD45RA+ phenotype. General study results and limits: Clones of above 20 RNA copies carried over 99% of effector molecules; in naive cells they carried under 1%. Spiked-in Jurkat TCR RNA corresponding to one cell was reported as detectable against 970,000 or so naive cells.

The receptor comes from a human donor in good health. Some libraries in this study had Jurkat cell RNA spiked in. Sequencing used naive CD8+ T cells from blood, with Jurkat cell RNA spiked in. The sample's subset: FACS-sorted CD8+CD4-CCR7+CD45RA+ naive T cells. J is TRBJ2-1 and V is TRBV20-1; the D gene is possibly TRBD2 (6 bases). The CDR3 bases are TGCAGTGCTCGATTCAGGGACTTCTCCTACAATGAGCAGTTCTTC. It specifies CSARFRDFSYNEQFF.